The T cell receptor (beta chain) described here comes from a study of CD8 T cells in Susac syndrome. The CDR3 consists of 13 residues. Trimming took 5 bases from V and 8 from J; bases not matched to a gene: 5. The RNA input was about 0.5 to 1 ug, and it was reverse transcribed with random hexamers. Using its own MiXCR run on the immunoSEQ multiplex PCR reads, TCRdb lists one record per CDR3 protein. The sample includes some 300,000 distinct CDR3 sequences, around 91% of them seen just once. This clonotype originated in a human donor with multiple sclerosis. Source material: CD8+ T cells from PBMCs. The chain couples TRBV12-3 or TRBV12-4 to TRBJ2-4, with 8 bases lining up with TRBD1. The CDR3 protein is CASSTTGVDIQYF. CDR3 DNA sequence: TGTGCCAGCAGTACGACAGGGGTTGACATTCAGTACTTC.